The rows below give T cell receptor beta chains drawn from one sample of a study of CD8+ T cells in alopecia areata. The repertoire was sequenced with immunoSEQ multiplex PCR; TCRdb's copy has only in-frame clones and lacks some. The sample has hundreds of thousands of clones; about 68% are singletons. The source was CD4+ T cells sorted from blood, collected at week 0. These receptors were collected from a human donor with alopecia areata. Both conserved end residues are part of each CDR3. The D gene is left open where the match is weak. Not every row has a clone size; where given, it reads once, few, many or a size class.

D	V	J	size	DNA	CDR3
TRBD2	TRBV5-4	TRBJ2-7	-	TGTGCCAGCAGCTTGGAAGCGGGGGCCTCCTACGAGCAGTACTTC	CASSLEAGASYEQYF
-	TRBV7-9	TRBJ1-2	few	TGTGCCAGCAGCTTTGATGACAGCTATGGCTACACCTTC	CASSFDDSYGYTF
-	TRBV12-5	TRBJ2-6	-	TGTGCTAGTGCTCCAACTGGACGTAGCTCTGGGGCCAACGTCCTGACTTTC	CASAPTGRSSGANVLTF
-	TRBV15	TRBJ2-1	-	TGTGCCACCAGCAGAGATAGACACCGTGAGCAGTTCTTC	CATSRDRHREQFF
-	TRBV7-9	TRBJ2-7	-	TGTGCCAGCAGCGCCATGACCGGCCCCTGGGAGCAGTACTTC	CASSAMTGPWEQYF
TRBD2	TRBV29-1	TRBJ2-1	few	TGCAGCGTTGGGTCAGCGGGGGTAAGGAACAATGAGCAGTTCTTC	CSVGSAGVRNNEQFF
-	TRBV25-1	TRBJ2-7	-	TGTGCCAGCAGTCATAAGGCGACCTACGAGCAGTACTTC	CASSHKATYEQYF
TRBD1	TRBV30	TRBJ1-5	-	TGTGCCTGGAGACTCCGGGACAGGGACAATCAGCCCCAGCATTTT	CAWRLRDRDNQPQHF
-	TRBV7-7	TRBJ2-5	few	TGTGCTAGCAGCCGACAACCCCTAGAGACCCAGTACTTC	CASSRQPLETQYF
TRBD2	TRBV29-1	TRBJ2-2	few	TGCAGCGTTGACAGCGGGGCGAACACCGGGGAGCTGTTTTTT	CSVDSGANTGELFF
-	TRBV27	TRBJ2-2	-	TGTGCCAGCAGTCCGGATTGGGGGGCCGGGGAGCTGTTTTTT	CASSPDWGAGELFF
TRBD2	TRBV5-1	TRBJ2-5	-	TGCGCCAGCAGCTTCTTCTCTAGCGGTCCTAGGGAGACCCAGTACTTC	CASSFFSSGPRETQYF
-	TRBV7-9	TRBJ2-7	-	TGTGCCAGCAGCTTAGTGTCGGGGGTCCCCTACGAGCAGTACTTC	CASSLVSGVPYEQYF
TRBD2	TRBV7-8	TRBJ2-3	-	TGTGCCAGCAGCTCCCTCCACACTAGCGGGGGGCGCACAGATACGCAGTATTTT	CASSSLHTSGGRTDTQYF
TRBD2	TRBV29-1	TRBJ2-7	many	TGCAGCGTTACTAGCGGGGGGGCAAGCGAGCAGTACTTC	CSVTSGGASEQYF
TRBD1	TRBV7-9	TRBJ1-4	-	TGTGCCAGCAGCTTAGGGGGGACAGGAAATGAAAAACTGTTTTTT	CASSLGGTGNEKLFF
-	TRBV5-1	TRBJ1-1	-	TGCGCCAGCAGCATGCAATCGGTCGACACTGAAGCTTTCTTT	CASSMQSVDTEAFF
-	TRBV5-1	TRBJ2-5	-	TGCGCCAGCAGCCTAGCCCCGTCAGGCGAAGAGACCCAGTACTTC	CASSLAPSGEETQYF
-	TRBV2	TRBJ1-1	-	TGTGCCAGCAGTGACGATCTCAACACTGAAGCTTTCTTT	CASSDDLNTEAFF
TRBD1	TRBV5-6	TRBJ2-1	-	TGTGCCAGCAGCTTGGGGACAGGGGGATACAATGAGCAGTTCTTC	CASSLGTGGYNEQFF
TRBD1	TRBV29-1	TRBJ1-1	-	TGCAGCGTTTGGACAGGCGCGAACACTGAAGCTTTCTTT	CSVWTGANTEAFF
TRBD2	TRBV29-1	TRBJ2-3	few	TGCAGCGTTGTGCGTAGCGGGGGGGCAGCAGATACGCAGTATTTT	CSVVRSGGAADTQYF
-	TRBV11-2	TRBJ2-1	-	TGTGCCAGCAGCTTTACCGACACCTCACCCCCGCAGTTCTTC	CASSFTDTSPPQFF
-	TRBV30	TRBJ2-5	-	TGTGCCGGATCAGGGGAAGAGACCCAGTACTTC	CAGSGEETQYF
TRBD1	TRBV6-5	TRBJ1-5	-	TGTGCCAGCAAGGGACAGGGGAATCAGCCCCAGCATTTT	CASKGQGNQPQHF
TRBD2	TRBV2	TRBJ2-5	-	TGTGCCAGCAGTATGGCGGGAGGGAACATCCAAGAGACCCAGTACTTC	CASSMAGGNIQETQYF
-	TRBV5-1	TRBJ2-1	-	TGCGCCAGCAGCTATTCACAGGGCCAGGGTGACAATGAGCAGTTCTTC	CASSYSQGQGDNEQFF
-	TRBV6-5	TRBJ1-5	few	TGTGCCAGCAGACCCCTCAGACATAGCAATCAGCCCCAGCATTTT	CASRPLRHSNQPQHF
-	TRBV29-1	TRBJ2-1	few	TGCAGCGTTTCTACCGACTCCTACAATGAGCAGTTCTTC	CSVSTDSYNEQFF
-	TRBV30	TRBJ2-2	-	TGTGCCTGGAGGTTAACGGTCACCGGGGAGCTGTTTTTT	CAWRLTVTGELFF
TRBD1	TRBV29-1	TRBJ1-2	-	TGCAGCGTTGAGAGAGGGACAGTCCATGGCTACACCTTC	CSVERGTVHGYTF
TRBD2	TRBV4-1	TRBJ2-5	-	TGCGCCAGCAGTGACCCGACTAAGCGGGGAGGGGAGACCCAGTACTTC	CASSDPTKRGGETQYF
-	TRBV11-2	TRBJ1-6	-	TGTGCCAGCAGCTTAGCTAATTCACCCCTCCACTTT	CASSLANSPLHF
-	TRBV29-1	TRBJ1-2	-	TGCAGCGTTGCAGCCGACACCCCTTACTATGGCTACACCTTC	CSVAADTPYYGYTF
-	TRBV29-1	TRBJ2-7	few	TGCAGCGCCCTACAGATCTACGAGCAGTACTTC	CSALQIYEQYF
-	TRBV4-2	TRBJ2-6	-	TGTGCCAGCAGCCAAGAGCCCTCTGGGGCCAACGTCCTGACTTTC	CASSQEPSGANVLTF
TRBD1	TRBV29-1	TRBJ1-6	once	TGCAGCGTAGGACAGGGAGGAGGAAATTCACCCCTCCACTTT	CSVGQGGGNSPLHF
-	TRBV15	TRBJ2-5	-	TGTGCCACCAGCAGGGCAGCTCAAGAGACCCAGTACTTC	CATSRAAQETQYF
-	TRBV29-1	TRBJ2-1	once	TGCAGCGTTGCGGGGAACAGGAACTACAATGAGCAGTTCTTC	CSVAGNRNYNEQFF
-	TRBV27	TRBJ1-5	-	TGTGCCAGCAGCGAGTTGGGAGGGAACCAGCCCCAGCATTTT	CASSELGGNQPQHF
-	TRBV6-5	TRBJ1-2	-	TGTGCCAGCAATTCCGGGAATAACTATGGCTACACCTTC	CASNSGNNYGYTF